Included here is one TCR beta chain sequence, with context. The antigen this receptor binds is unknown. No base quality information exists; no much larger clone differs at one position. These data come from a study of T-cell reconstitution after alpha-beta-depleted transplantation in children (dated by TCRdb to 2016 to 2017). About the investigation overall: Using TCR repertoire profiling, the study followed T-cell immune reconstitution in a quantitative way in children after TCRalphabeta/CD19-depleted allogeneic hematopoietic cell transplantation.

V sheds 2 bases and J sheds 4 bases, leaving 9 bases between their ends. Counted from cysteine to phenylalanine, this CDR3 has 14 amino acids. Just CDR3 DNA is preserved here, 42 bases in frame from base 1. Taken from the germline V gene, the CDR1 and CDR2 loops are ENHRY and SYGVKD. Library method: PCR. Reads for this sample came from an Illumina HiSeq 2500. TCR library preparation used molecular barcoding, with unique molecular identifiers applied to normalize quantification of the TCRbeta repertoire. TCRdb handled the public reads itself, with Q25 trimming in fastp and clone calling in MiXCR, and kept productive beta chains. Duplicate CDR3 protein sequences are folded into a single record with the most common DNA and genes. The sample table holds around 400,000 distinct CDR3 sequences, of which about a tenth were seen once. Of the sample, roughly 5.1% is held by the ten largest clones.

The sequencing used PBMCs from the stem cell graft donor, collected from the stem cell graft. The clonotype originates from a human donor who donated a stem cell graft to a child with acute myeloid leukemia. The chain employs TRBV10-3 and TRBJ1-5; a tentative D match to TRBD1 spans 5 bases. The CDR3 amino acid sequence is: CAISEGSGNQPQHF. The base sequence is TGTGCCATCAGTGAGGGGTCAGGGAATCAGCCCCAGCATTTT.